The clone carrying this TCR beta chain was found a few times. Its antigen is as yet unknown. This record comes from a study of early T cells in non-severe SARS-CoV-2 infection. Study-wide background: With bulk RNA from unsorted whole blood as input, sequencing yielded unpaired chains. General study results and limits: The study's VDJdb matching favored anti-spike CD8 responses and missed private and CD4 specificities.

Trimming took 4 bases from V and 2 from J, leaving 8 bases between them. Germline loops: CDR1 SGHTA, CDR2 FQGNSA. This CDR3 is built from 13 residues. As part of library construction, unique molecular identifiers were attached to individual cDNA molecules. TCRdb processed the 5' RACE reads anew with MiXCR; each CDR3 protein has one entry. The data show under 85,000 distinct CDR3 sequences, with roughly 8.7% seen just once and about 6% held by the top ten. The chain recombines TRBV7-2 with TRBJ1-1; D is perhaps TRBD1 (6 bases). Sequenced: whole blood. The TCR was taken from an adult who was a healthcare worker with PCR-confirmed SARS-CoV-2 infection or an uninfected control (not recorded which). This chain's CDR3 is CASSSDSNTEAFF. Here the CDR3 DNA reads TGTGCCAGCAGCTCGGACAGCAACACTGAAGCTTTCTTT.